This T cell receptor (beta chain) was recovered during a study of siplizumab effects on memory and regulatory T cells. Study results and limitations: Many proliferating CD4+ or CD8+ clones remained unclassified. Roughly 75-97% of them could not be assigned either a naive or a memory phenotype. Naive T cells appeared more diverse than memory cells and seemed to be major alloresponse contributors. Controls showed an average of roughly 25% Treg-derived mappable alloreactive CD4+ clones, while siplizumab showed around 73%.

As to this clone: Its target is unknown.

Data came from immunoSEQ multiplex PCR; TCRdb stores just in-frame clones and leaves some out. The sample lists more than 85,000 clones, 94% occurring once. The junction had 10 bases not matched to a gene; V was cut back by 4 bases and J by 0 bases. The germline V gene has CDR1 GTSNPN and CDR2 SVGIG (reference sequence). This CDR3 has 18 residues. Sequencing input: Tregs sorted from blood. The gene calls are TRBV30 and TRBJ1-6; 9 positions agree with TRBD1. The source is a human donor in good health. DNA of the CDR3: TGTGCCTGGACCCCATACCCGGGACAGGGCTCCTATAATTCACCCCTCCACTTT. This encodes CAWTPYPGQGSYNSPLHF.